Described below is a single T cell receptor beta chain sequence and its context. Its antigen is not identified. Patients with a history of autoimmune disease or on systemic immunosuppression were excluded. This specimen belongs to a study of OX40 agonist ivuxolimab in advanced cancers. Study summary: Every 2 weeks, ivuxolimab was infused into the patients intravenously at between 0.01 and 10 mg/kg. With a range of roughly 20 to 80, age averaged approximately 54 years, and approximately 83% were male. General study findings and limits: CD4+ and CD8+ T cells in blood underwent clonal expansion by week 6 at 0.1 to 3.0 mg/kg.

The protocol was immunoSEQ multiplex PCR, while the TCRdb copy is restricted to in-frame clones and leaves out a portion. The sample includes under 95,000 clones, approximately 93% of them seen just once. This TCR was recovered from an adult with an advanced solid tumor such as melanoma, head and neck, liver or kidney cancer. Sequenced material: CD4+ or CD8+ T cells sorted from blood, taken in a trial of the OX40 agonist ivuxolimab.

CDR3 residues: CASSPPAGGDTGELFF. CDR3 coding DNA: TGTGCCAGCAGCCCTCCCGCGGGTGGGGACACCGGGGAGCTGTTTTTT. The V and J genes are TRBV7-8 and TRBJ2-2, with D possibly being TRBD2 (5 bases). The CDR3 consists of 16 residues. Germline-derived CDR1 and CDR2 are SGHVS and FQNEAQ. V lost 5 bases, J lost 3 bases, and 16 bases lay in between.